The present T cell receptor beta chain was sequenced within a study of blood T cell repertoires in COVID-19. Study information: Sites in the United States, Italy and Spain provided acute and convalescent COVID-19 samples.

In its sample, this clone was seen once. Germline lookup yields CDR1 SGHRS and CDR2 YFSETQ. V lost 4 bases and J 2 bases, leaving 12 bases between the germline ends. This CDR3 is built from 15 residues. Sequencing used immunoSEQ multiplex PCR; TCRdb keeps in-frame clones, though not all of them. The sample has 180,000 or so clones, roughly 80% seen once. The material sequenced was peripheral blood. V gene TRBV5-1 combines with J gene TRBJ2-2; tentative D call: TRBD1 (6 bases). This receptor was taken from a woman in her seventies with COVID-19, enrolled during active disease. CDR3 sequence: CASSPGTPNTGELFF. As DNA, the CDR3 is TGCGCCAGCAGCCCCGGGACACCTAACACCGGGGAGCTGTTTTTT.